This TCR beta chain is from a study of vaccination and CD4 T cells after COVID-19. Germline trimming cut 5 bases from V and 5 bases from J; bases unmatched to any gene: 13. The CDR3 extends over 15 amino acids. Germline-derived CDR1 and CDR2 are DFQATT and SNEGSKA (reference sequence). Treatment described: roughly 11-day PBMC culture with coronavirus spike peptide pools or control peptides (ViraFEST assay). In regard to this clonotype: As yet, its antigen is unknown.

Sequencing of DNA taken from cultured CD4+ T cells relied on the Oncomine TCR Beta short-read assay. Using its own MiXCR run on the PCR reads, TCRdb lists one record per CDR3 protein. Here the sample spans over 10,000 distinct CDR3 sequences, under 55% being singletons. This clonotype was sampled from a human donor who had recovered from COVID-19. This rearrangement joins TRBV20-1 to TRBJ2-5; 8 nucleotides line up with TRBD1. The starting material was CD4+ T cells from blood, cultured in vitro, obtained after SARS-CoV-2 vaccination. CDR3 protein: CSAGQGDRSAETQYF. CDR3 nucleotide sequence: TGCAGTGCTGGACAGGGAGATCGGTCGGCGGAGACCCAGTACTTC.